The 8 T cell receptor beta chains below come from one sample, sequenced in a study of T cells after yellow fever vaccination. One entry per CDR3 protein, called by TCRdb with MiXCR from the 5' RACE reads. The repertoire holds 450,000 to 550,000 distinct CDR3 sequences, with roughly 21% as singletons. Sequences were derived from PBMCs, sampled 15 days after the yellow fever booster vaccination. These receptors all come from a man in his thirties or forties who received the YFV17D yellow fever vaccine.

Only a few counts were recorded for this clonotype. The chain joins TRBV29-1 to TRBJ2-1, with unresolved D. Trimming pared 3 bases from V and 6 bases from J, leaving 9 bases between. This CDR3 region has 12 residues. Germline loops: CDR1 SQVTM, CDR2 ANQGSEA. The CDR3 region is CSVDPTVNEQFF. In DNA, the CDR3 is TGCAGCGTTGATCCTACAGTCAATGAGCAGTTCTTC.

This clonotype was observed a few times. The J gene is TRBJ1-1, the V gene TRBV2; TRBD1 might be the D (6 bases). The CDR3 length is 11 residues. V was shortened by 6 bases and J by 8 bases, with 10 bases between the two germline ends. Looked up from germline, CDR1 is SNHLY and CDR2 is FYNNEI. CDR3 in amino acids: CASRPGEEAFF. CDR3 bases: TGTGCCAGCAGGCCAGGGGAAGAAGCTTTCTTT. Together with reference TRBV2 and TRBJ1-1, the CDR3 gives the full variable domain: EPEVTQTPSHQVTQMGQEVILRCVPISNHLYFYWYRQILGQKVEFLVSFYNNEISEKSEIFDDQFSVERPDGSNFTLKIRSTKLEDSAMYFCASRPGEEAFFGQGTRLTVV.

This clonotype turned up a few times. This rearrangement joins TRBV5-1 to TRBJ2-6; no clear D gene. V was pared by 1 base and J by 4 bases, with 9 bases between. There are 15 residues in the CDR3. CDR1 is SGHRS and CDR2 is YFSETQ in the germline V gene. CDR3 nucleotides: TGCGCCAGCAGCTTGACCTTACTCGGGGCCAACGTCCTGACTTTC. It yields the protein CASSLTLLGANVLTF.

The V gene is TRBV18, the J gene TRBJ2-7, with D possibly TRBD2 on 5 matching bases. The CDR3 is made up of 15 amino acids. V lost 0 bases and J 6 bases, leaving 15 bases between the germline ends. Germline CDR1 and CDR2: KGHSH and LQKENI. The CDR3 here is CASSPPRANRGEQYF. For the CDR3, the DNA is TGTGCCAGCTCACCACCGCGAGCTAACCGGGGCGAGCAGTACTTC.

This clonotype was found a few times. This chain joins TRBV27 and TRBJ2-3; 7 bases agree with TRBD2. CDR1 MNHEY and CDR2 SMNVEV come from the germline V gene (reference sequence). Trimming cost V 4 bases and J 2 bases; bases outside gene matches: 6. The CDR3 spans 15 residues. The CDR3 region is CASSSTAGYTDTQYF. CDR3 nucleotides: TGTGCCAGCAGTTCCACAGCGGGATACACAGATACGCAGTATTTT.

The chain is built from TRBV20-1 and TRBJ2-7; D is undetermined. Trimming removed 2 bases at V and 4 bases at J, with 9 bases between. Germline lookup yields CDR1 DFQATT and CDR2 SNEGSKA (reference sequence). This CDR3 is built from 12 residues. The CDR3 nucleotides are TGCAGTGCTAGAAATAGCCTTTACGAGCAGTACTTC. This translates into CSARNSLYEQYF.

The table lists this clonotype with a few counts. The J gene is TRBJ2-3, the V gene TRBV2; perhaps TRBD2 as D (6 bases). Trimming removed 3 bases at V and 0 bases at J, with 13 bases between. Germline values: CDR1 SNHLY, CDR2 FYNNEI. This CDR3 is 16 amino acids long. The CDR3 region is CASSDEGGISTDTQYF. The CDR3 bases are TGTGCCAGCAGTGACGAGGGCGGGATTAGCACAGATACGCAGTATTTT.

This rearrangement joins TRBV6-5 to TRBJ2-1; no clear D gene. CDR1 is MNHEY, CDR2 SVGAGI, per germline. V lost 2 bases to trimming and J lost 0 bases, with 8 bases between them. The CDR3 consists of 15 residues. The CDR3 region is CASSYESSSYNEQFF. As DNA, the CDR3 is TGTGCCAGCAGTTACGAGTCAAGCTCCTACAATGAGCAGTTCTTC.